In its sample, the clone carrying this TCR beta chain was seen a few times. This specimen belongs to a study of cytomegalovirus exposure and HLA in healthy donors. V was clipped by 1 base and J by 3 bases, with 10 bases between them. The germline V gene has CDR1 MGHRA and CDR2 YSYEKL. This CDR3 has 14 residues. The table came from immunoSEQ multiplex PCR; TCRdb's copy has only in-frame clones and leaves some out. The data show 200,000 to 250,000 clones, 75% to 95% seen once. The chain couples TRBV4-1 to TRBJ2-7, with D possibly being TRBD1 (6 bases). Sequenced input: PBMCs. This clonotype originated in a woman younger than 35 in good health and CMV-seronegative. Here the CDR3 reads CASSQVSDSYEQYF. CDR3 in DNA: TGCGCCAGCAGCCAAGTGTCGGACAGCTACGAGCAGTACTTC.